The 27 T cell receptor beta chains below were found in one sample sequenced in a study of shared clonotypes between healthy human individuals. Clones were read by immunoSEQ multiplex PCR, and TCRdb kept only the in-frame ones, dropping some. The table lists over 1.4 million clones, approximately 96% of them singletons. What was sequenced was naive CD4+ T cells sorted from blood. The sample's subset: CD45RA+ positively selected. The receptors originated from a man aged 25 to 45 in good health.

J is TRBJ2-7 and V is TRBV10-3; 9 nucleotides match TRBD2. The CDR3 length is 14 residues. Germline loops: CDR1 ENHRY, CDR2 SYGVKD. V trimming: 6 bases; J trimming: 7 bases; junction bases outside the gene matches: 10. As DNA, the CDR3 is TGTGCCATCAGCTTAATAGCGGGAGTTAAAGAGCAGTACTTC. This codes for CAISLIAGVKEQYF.

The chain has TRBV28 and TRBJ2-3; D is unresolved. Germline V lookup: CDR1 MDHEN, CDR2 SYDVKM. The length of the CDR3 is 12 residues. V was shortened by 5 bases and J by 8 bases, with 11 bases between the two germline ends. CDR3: CASSLDLVTQYF. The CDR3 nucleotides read TGTGCCAGCAGTCTCGACCTTGTTACGCAGTATTTT.

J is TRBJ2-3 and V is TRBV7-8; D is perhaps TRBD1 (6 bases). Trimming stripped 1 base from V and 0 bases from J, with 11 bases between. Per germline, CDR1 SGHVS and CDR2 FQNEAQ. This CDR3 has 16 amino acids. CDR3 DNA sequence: TGTGCCAGCAGCTTAGGGGCAGGGGCTAGCACAGATACGCAGTATTTT. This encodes CASSLGAGASTDTQYF.

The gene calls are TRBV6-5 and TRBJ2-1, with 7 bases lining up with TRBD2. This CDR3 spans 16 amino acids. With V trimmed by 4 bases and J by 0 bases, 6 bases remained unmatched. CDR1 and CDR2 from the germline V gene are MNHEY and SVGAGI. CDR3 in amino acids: CASSSLAGSSYNEQFF. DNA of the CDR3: TGTGCCAGCAGTTCATTAGCGGGCAGCTCCTACAATGAGCAGTTCTTC.

The CDR3 loop is CASSQETPTGANTGELFF. The CDR3 bases are TGTGCCAGCAGCCAAGAAACCCCTACCGGGGCGAACACCGGGGAGCTGTTTTTT. The chain links TRBV14 to TRBJ2-2; possible D gene TRBD2, 5 bases. Trimming shortened V by 0 bases and J by 0 bases, and 14 bases separated the two germline ends. This CDR3 spans 18 amino acids. Germline values: CDR1 SGHDN, CDR2 FVKESK. Complete variable domain (other parts from reference TRBV14 and TRBJ2-2): EAGVTQFPSHSVIEKGQTVTLRCDPISGHDNLYWYRRVMGKEIKFLLHFVKESKQDESGMPNNRFLAERTGGTYSTLKVQPAELEDSGVYFCASSQETPTGANTGELFFGEGSRLTVL.

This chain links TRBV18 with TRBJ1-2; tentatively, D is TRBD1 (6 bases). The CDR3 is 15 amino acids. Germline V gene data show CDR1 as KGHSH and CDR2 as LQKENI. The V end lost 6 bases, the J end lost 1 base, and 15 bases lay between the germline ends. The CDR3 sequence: CASSLLGQINYGYTF. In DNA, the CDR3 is TGTGCCAGCTCTCTCCTTGGACAGATTAACTATGGCTACACCTTC.

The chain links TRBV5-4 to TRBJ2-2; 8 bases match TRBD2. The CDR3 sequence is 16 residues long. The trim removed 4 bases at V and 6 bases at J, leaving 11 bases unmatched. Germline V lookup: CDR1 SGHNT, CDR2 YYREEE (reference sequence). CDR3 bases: TGTGCCAGCAGCGGTGCCAGGGCGGGAGGAGCCGGGGAGCTGTTTTTT. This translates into CASSGARAGGAGELFF.

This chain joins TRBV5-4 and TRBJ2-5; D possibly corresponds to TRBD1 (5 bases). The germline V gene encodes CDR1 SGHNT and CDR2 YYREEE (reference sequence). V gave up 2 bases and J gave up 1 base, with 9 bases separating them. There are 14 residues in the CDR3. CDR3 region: CASSLGAIQETQYF. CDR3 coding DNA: TGTGCCAGCAGCTTAGGGGCAATCCAAGAGACCCAGTACTTC.

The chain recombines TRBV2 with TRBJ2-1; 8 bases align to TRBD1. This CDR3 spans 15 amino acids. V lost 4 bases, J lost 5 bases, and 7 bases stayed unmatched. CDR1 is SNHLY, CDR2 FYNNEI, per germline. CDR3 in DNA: TGTGCCAGCAGTGGGTATGGACAGGGCGACAATGAGCAGTTCTTC. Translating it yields CASSGYGQGDNEQFF.

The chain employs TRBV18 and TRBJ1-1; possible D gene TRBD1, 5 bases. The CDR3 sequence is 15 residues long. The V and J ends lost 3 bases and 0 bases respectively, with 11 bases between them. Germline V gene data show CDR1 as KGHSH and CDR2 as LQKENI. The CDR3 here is CASSPGGRMNTEAFF. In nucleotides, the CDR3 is TGTGCCAGCTCACCGGGGGGACGGATGAACACTGAAGCTTTCTTT. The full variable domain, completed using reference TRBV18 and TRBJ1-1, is NAGVMQNPRHLVRRRGQEARLRCSPMKGHSHVYWYRQLPEEGLKFMVYLQKENIIDESGMPKERFSAEFPKEGPSILRIQQVVRGDSAAYFCASSPGGRMNTEAFFGQGTRLTVV.

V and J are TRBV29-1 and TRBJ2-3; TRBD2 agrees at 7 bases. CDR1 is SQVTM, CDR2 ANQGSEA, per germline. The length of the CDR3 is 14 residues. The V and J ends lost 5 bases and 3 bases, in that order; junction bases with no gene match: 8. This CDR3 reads CSVTGGGETDTQYF. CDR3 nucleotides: TGCAGCGTTACGGGGGGAGGCGAGACAGATACGCAGTATTTT.

The CDR3 region is CASSLFSAYEQYF. The CDR3 nucleotides are TGTGCCAGCAGCTTATTCTCAGCCTACGAGCAGTACTTC. This chain connects TRBV7-8 to TRBJ2-7; D gene uncertain. With 2 bases removed from V and 2 bases from J, the gap between germline ends came to 7 bases. Germline CDR1 SGHVS, CDR2 FQNEAQ. This CDR3 contains 13 residues.

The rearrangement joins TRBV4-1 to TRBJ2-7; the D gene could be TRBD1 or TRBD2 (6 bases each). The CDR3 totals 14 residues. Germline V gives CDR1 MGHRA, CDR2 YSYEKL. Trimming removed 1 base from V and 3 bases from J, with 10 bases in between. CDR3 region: CASSQVGGFYEQYF. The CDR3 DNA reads TGCGCCAGCAGCCAAGTAGGGGGGTTCTACGAGCAGTACTTC.

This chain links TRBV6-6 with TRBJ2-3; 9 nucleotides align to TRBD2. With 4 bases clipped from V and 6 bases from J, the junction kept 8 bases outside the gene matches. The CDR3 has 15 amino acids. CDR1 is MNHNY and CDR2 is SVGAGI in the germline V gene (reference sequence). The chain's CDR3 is CASSSFSGSPDTQYF. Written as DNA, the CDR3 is TGTGCCAGCAGTTCTTTTAGCGGGAGTCCGGATACGCAGTATTTT.

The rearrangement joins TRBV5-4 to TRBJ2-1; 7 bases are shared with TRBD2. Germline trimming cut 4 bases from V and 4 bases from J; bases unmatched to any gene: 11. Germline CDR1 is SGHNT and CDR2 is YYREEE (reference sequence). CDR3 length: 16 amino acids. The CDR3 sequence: CASSHSLGLQYNEQFF. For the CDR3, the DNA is TGTGCCAGCAGCCATTCCCTGGGACTACAATACAATGAGCAGTTCTTC. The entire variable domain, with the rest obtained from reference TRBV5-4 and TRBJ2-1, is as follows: ETGVTQSPTHLIKTRGQQVTLRCSSQSGHNTVSWYQQALGQGPQFIFQYYREEENGRGNFPPRFSGLQFPNYSSELNVNALELDDSALYLCASSHSLGLQYNEQFFGPGTRLTVL.

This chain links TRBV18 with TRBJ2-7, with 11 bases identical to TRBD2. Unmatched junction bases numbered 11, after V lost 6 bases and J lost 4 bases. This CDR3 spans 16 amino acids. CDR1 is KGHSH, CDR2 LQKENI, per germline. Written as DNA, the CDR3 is TGTGCCAGCTCTTCCTTAGCGGGAGGGCTTTTTTACGAGCAGTACTTC. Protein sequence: CASSSLAGGLFYEQYF.

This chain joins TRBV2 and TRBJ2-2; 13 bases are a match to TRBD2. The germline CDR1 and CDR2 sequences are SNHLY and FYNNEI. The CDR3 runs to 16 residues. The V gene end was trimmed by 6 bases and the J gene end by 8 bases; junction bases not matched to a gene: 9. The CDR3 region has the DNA TGTGCCAGCAGCGCGCGGACTAGCGGGAGACCAGGGGAGCTGTTTTTT. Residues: CASSARTSGRPGELFF.

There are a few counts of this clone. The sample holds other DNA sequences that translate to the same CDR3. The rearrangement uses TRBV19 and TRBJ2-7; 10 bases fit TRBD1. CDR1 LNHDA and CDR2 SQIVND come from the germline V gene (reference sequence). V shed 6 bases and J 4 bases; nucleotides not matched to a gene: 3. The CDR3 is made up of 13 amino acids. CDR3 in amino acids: CASSRDRGYEQYF. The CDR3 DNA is TGTGCCAGTAGCCGGGACAGGGGATACGAGCAGTACTTC. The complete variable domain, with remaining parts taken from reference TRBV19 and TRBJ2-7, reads DGGITQSPKYLFRKEGQNVTLSCEQNLNHDAMYWYRQDPGQGLRLIYYSQIVNDFQKGDIAEGYSVSREKKESFPLTVTSAQKNPTAFYLCASSRDRGYEQYFGPGTRLTVT.

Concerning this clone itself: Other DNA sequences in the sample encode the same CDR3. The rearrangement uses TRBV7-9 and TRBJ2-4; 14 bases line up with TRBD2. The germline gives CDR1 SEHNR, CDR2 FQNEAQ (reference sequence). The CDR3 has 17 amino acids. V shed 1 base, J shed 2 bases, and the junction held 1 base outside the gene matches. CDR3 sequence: CASSLGLAGGTKNIQYF. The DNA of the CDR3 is TGTGCCAGCAGCTTAGGACTAGCGGGAGGGACCAAAAACATTCAGTACTTC.

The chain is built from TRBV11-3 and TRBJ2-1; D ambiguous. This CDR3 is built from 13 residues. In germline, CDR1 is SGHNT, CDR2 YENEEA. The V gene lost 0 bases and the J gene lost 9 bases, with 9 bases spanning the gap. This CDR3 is CASSLDGNSEQFF. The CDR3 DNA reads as TGTGCCAGCAGCTTAGATGGTAACAGTGAGCAGTTCTTC. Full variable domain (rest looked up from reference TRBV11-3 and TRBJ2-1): EAGVVQSPRYKIIEKKQPVAFWCNPISGHNTLYWYLQNLGQGPELLIRYENEEAVDDSQLPKDRFSAERLKGVDSTLKIQPAELGDSAVYLCASSLDGNSEQFFGPGTRLTVL.

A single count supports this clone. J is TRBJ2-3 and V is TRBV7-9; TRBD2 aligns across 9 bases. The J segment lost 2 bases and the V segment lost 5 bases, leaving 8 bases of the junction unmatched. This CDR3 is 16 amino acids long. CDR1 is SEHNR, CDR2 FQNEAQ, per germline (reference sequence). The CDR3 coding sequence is TGTGCCAGCAGCCCCCCGGGACTAGCCTCCACAGATACGCAGTATTTT. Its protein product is CASSPPGLASTDTQYF.

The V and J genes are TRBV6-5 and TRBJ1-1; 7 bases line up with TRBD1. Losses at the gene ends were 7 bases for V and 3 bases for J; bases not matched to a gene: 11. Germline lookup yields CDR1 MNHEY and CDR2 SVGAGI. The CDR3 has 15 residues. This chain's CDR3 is CASTTPGGRDTEAFF. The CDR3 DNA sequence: TGTGCCAGCACTACTCCAGGGGGAAGGGACACTGAAGCTTTCTTT.

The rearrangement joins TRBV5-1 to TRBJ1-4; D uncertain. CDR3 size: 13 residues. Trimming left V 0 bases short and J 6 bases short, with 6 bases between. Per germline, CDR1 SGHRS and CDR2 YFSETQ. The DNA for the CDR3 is TGCGCCAGCAGCTTGGGTTTTGATGAAAAACTGTTTTTT. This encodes CASSLGFDEKLFF.

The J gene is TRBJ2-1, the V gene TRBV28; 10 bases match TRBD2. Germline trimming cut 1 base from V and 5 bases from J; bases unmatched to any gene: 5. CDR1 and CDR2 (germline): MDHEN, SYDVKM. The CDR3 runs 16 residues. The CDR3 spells CASSLSSLAGDNEQFF. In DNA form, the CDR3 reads TGTGCCAGCAGTTTATCCTCCCTAGCGGGAGACAATGAGCAGTTCTTC.

CDR3 amino acids: CASSWDRFYEQYF. In DNA form, the CDR3 reads TGCGCCAGCAGCTGGGACAGGTTTTACGAGCAGTACTTC. V usage is TRBV5-1 and J usage is TRBJ2-7; TRBD1 matches 8 bases. This CDR3 contains 13 residues. Per germline, CDR1 SGHRS and CDR2 YFSETQ. Losses at the gene ends were 3 bases for V and 4 bases for J; bases not matched to a gene: 3.

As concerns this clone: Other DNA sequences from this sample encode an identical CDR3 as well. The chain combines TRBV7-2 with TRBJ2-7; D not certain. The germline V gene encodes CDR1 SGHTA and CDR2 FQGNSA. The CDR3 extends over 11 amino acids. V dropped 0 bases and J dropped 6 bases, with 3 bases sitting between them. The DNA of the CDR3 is TGTGCCAGCAGCTTAGCGCGCGAGCAGTACTTC. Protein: CASSLAREQYF.

The CDR3: CASSESRATNEKLFF. The CDR3 nucleotides are TGTGCCAGCAGTGAGTCTCGGGCAACTAATGAAAAACTGTTTTTT. This chain connects TRBV2 to TRBJ1-4; D is undetermined. Germline CDR1 reads SNHLY; CDR2 reads FYNNEI. CDR3 size: 15 residues. V lost 3 bases and J lost 0, with 8 bases in between.